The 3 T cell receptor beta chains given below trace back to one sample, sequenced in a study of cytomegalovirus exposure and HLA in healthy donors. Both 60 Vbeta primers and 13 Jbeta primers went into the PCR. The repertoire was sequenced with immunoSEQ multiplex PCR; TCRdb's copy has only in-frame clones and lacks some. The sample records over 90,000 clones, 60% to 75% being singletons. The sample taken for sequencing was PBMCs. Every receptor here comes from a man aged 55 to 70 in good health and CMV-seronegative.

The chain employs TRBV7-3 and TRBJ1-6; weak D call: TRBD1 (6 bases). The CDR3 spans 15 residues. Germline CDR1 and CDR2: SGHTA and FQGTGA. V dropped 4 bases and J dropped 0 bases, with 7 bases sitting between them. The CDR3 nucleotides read TGTGCCAGCAGCTCGACAGGCTCCTATAATTCACCCCTCCACTTT. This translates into CASSSTGSYNSPLHF. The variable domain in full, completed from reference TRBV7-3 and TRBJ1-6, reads GAGVSQTPSNKVTEKGKYVELRCDPISGHTALYWYRQSLGQGPEFLIYFQGTGAADDSGLPNDRFFAVRPEGSVSTLKIQRTERGDSAVYLCASSSTGSYNSPLHFGNGTRLTVT.

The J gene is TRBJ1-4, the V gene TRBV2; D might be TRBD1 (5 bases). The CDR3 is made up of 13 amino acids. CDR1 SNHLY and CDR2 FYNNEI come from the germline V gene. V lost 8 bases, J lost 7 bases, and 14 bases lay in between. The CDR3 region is CASYQGFGEKLFF. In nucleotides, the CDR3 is TGTGCCAGCTATCAGGGTTTTGGTGAAAAACTGTTTTTT.

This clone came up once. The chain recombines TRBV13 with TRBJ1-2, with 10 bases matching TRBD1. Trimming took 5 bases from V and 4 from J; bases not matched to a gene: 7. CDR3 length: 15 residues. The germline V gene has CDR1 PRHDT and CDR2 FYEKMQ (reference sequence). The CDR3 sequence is CASSVRDRGIYGYTF. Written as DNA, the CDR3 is TGTGCCAGCAGCGTCCGGGACAGGGGCATCTATGGCTACACCTTC. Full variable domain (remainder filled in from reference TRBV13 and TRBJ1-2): AAGVIQSPRHLIKEKRETATLKCYPIPRHDTVYWYQQGPGQDPQFLISFYEKMQSDKGSIPDRFSAQQFSDYHSELNMSSLELGDSALYFCASSVRDRGIYGYTFGSGTRLTVV.